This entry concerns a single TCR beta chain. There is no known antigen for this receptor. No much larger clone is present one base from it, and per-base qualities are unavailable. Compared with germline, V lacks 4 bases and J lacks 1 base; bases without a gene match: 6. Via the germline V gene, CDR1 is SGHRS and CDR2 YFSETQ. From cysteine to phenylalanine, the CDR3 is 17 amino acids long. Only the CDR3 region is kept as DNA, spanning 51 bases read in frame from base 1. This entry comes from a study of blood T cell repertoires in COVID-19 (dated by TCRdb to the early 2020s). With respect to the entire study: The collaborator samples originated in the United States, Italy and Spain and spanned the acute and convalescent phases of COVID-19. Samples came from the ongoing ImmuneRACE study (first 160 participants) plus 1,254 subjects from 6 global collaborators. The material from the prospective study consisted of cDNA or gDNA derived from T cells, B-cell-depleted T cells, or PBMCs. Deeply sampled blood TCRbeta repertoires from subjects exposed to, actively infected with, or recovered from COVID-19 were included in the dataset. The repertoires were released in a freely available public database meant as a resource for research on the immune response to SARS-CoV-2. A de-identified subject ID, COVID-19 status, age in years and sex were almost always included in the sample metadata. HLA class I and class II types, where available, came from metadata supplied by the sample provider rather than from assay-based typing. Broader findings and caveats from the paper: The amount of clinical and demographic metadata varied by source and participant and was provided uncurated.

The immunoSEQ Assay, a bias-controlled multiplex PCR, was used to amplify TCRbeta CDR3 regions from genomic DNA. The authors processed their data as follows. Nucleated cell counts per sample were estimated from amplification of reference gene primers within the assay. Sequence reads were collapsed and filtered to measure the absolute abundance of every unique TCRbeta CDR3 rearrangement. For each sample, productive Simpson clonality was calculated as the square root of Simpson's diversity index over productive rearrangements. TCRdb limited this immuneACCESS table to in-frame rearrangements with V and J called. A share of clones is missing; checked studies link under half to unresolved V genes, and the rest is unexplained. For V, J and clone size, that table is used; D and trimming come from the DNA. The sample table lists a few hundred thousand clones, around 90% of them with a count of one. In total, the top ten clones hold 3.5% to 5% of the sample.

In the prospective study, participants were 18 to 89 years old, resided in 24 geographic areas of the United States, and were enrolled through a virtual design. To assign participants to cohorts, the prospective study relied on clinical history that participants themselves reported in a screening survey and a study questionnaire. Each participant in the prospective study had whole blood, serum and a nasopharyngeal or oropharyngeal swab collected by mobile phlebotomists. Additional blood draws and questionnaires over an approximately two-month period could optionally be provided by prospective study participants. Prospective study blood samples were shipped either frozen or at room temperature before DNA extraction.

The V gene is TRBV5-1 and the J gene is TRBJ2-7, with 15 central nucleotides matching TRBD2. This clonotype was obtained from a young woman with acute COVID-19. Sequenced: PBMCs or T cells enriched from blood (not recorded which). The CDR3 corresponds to CASSHGGLAGGSYEQYF. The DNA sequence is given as TGCGCCAGCAGCCATGGGGGACTAGCGGGAGGTTCCTACGAGCAGTACTTC. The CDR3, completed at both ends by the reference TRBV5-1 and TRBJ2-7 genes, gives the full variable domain KAGVTQTPRYLIKTRGQQVTLSCSPISGHRSVSWYQQTPGQGLQFLFEYFSETQRNKGNFPGRFSGRQFSNSRSEMNVSTLELGDSALYLCASSHGGLAGGSYEQYFGPGTRLTVT.